This T cell receptor (beta chain) was identified during a study of cytomegalovirus exposure and HLA in healthy donors (dated by TCRdb to between 2016 and 2019). A note on the overall study: An earlier analysis of approximately 550 of the donors reported 250 to 300 Gb of sequence data and 117 million unique TCR beta sequences from around 200 million T cells. The later analysis used no new phenotypic data to find candidate immune exposures, relying instead on TCR beta sequences and their occurrence across donors. Because of strong linkage in the cohort, roughly five DR-DQ haplotypes were treated as single units for association and clustering. In a later genetic analysis, genome-wide SNP genotypes for about 55% of the 666 donors were used, and that subset was treated as a discovery cohort. Alongside the repertoire data, information on donor age, sex, ethnicity and CMV serostatus was compiled. The study profiled the T cell repertoires of 550 to 700 subjects by immunosequencing and related them to cytomegalovirus serostatus. An early release that covered roughly 600 HLA-typed donors contained about 300 gigabases of sequencing data and tens of millions of unique TCR sequences. Across 398 genotyped donors of the cohort, an average of approximately 200,000 unique TCR beta nucleotide sequences per donor were sequenced, and approximately 17% of those sequences were non-productive. An earlier analysis of approximately 630 of the donors applied high-throughput TCR beta sequencing to assess whether each TCR beta V gene segment acted as functional or pseudogenic. The study was designed to test whether signatures of past pathogen exposure could be identified by cataloging public T cell receptors. The number of donors typed differed by locus, with about 629-640 for A, B, C, DRB1 and DQB1, roughly 520 for DQA1, approximately 570 for DPA1, and around 430 for DPB1. Of the roughly 400 genotyped donors, approximately 81% were placed in the genetic ancestry cluster associated with self-reported Caucasian donors. Both class I and class II loci were covered by HLA typing, at four-digit resolution. A later analysis re-analyzed previously published TCR beta repertoires from approximately 670 donors and added high-resolution HLA genotyping to study TCR occurrence patterns. Along with the approximately 620-subject first cohort, a separate validation cohort of over 90 different subjects was used. To predict cytomegalovirus infection status, the study combined high-throughput TCR immunosequencing, statistical association of individual TCRs with disease status, and machine learning. Every discovery cohort repertoire had been produced on one sequencing platform. Overall results and qualifications from the work: Because HLA typing was unavailable for some donors at each locus, only the typed subset was used in association tests. Only TCR beta chains were sequenced in this cohort, and the absence of alpha or paired-chain data limited detectable features. In both the original and validation cohorts, the classifier was reported to diagnose cytomegalovirus status with high specificity and sensitivity. A later analysis found that TCR association rates varied across HLA loci, with DRB1 alleles showing the most associated TCRs and HLA-C alleles the fewest. The presence/absence analyses assumed that sequencing depth was roughly uniform across donors, and that assumption may not be true. In vitro tests confirmed that a few of the cytomegalovirus-associated TCR beta chains recognize cytomegalovirus antigens. The sequencing pipeline was judged likely to have produced a cluster of highly shared sequence variants as a technical artifact. A further reported finding was that TCR beta sequences accurately predicted the HLA-A and HLA-B alleles for most subjects in the first cohort. When HLA alleles, especially DR and DQ, strongly co-occurred, attributing TCR associations to individual alleles was difficult. Immune exposure information for the cohort was limited to CMV serostatus. In a later analysis, most CMV-associated TCR beta chains were found to appear HLA-restricted, with HLA associations seemingly driven largely by CMV exposure. In a later genetic analysis, fewer N-insertions in productive TCRs were reported among donors in an Asian-associated ancestry cluster than the roughly 640-donor mean. The authors suggested that the approach could potentially be generalized to other disease states and immunological phenotypes. In the study, about 150 TCR beta chains were listed as associated with cytomegalovirus. In a later analysis, several top co-occurrence clusters were reported to appear linked to parvovirus B19, influenza, CMV and Epstein-Barr virus. In a later analysis, HLA-associated TCR beta chains showed more clonal expansion and lower generation probabilities than non-associated chains that were equally common. Some IMGT-functional V segments, including TRBV6-2 and TRBV6-3, could not be distinguished by the 87-base-pair reads and were therefore excluded. Correlated functional status among segregating V segments might reflect linkage disequilibrium, but an unknown experimental factor could not be ruled out. Most TCR sequences were seen in very few donors, while some public TCRs were found in many individuals. In an earlier analysis of approximately 590 of the donors, most TCR beta V segments appeared in productive rearrangements about 87% or about 30% of the time, broadly matching IMGT annotations. V-gene and J-gene trimming of TCR beta chains was associated with a missense DCLRE1C variant in a later genetic analysis, and the association was replicated in an independent cohort. A later analysis associated about 17,000 TCR beta sequences with specific HLA alleles at a false discovery rate of 0.05. The earlier analysis of 587 of the donors excluded approximately 15 rarely observed V segments, including chromosome 9 orphons, because counts were too low.

The library relied on the immunoSEQ multiplex PCR assay. The multiplex PCR relied on a mix of 60 forward primers for TCR Vbeta segments and 13 reverse primers for TCR Jbeta segments. The CDR3 region of rearranged TCR beta genes was amplified from genomic DNA by a multiplex PCR assay. On the Illumina HiSeq System, the amplified TCR beta libraries were sequenced as 87-base-pair reads. The study's own analysis went as follows. A later analysis counted approximately 74 million unique TCR beta chains across the 550 to 800 repertoires, and some 11 million of these chains were shared by at least two donors. To remove PCR and sequencing errors, raw reads were error-corrected and collapsed into unique sequences using a nearest-neighbor algorithm that merged closely related sequences. CDR3 sequences were aligned to IMGT reference sequences to assign V, D and J gene segments. For a sequence to be retained, at least a six-nucleotide match to both a V gene segment and a J gene segment was required. Rearrangements were called productive when the CDR3 lacked stop codons and stayed in frame with V and J; all others were non-productive. CDR3 was defined by IMGT convention, running from the second conserved V-encoded cysteine to the conserved J-encoded phenylalanine. The earlier analysis of some 550 of the donors excluded any sequence lacking an unambiguous match to a single V gene segment. An earlier analysis of several hundred of the donors called V segments functional above 56.7% productive rearrangements and segregating when the between-donor standard deviation exceeded 5%. A statistical classification framework was built to diagnose cytomegalovirus status from the catalog of TCR beta chain sequences. V and J gene assignment, in a later analysis, came from comparing TCR nucleotide sequences with IMGT/GENE-DB human TR gene sequences. In a later analysis, CDR3 sequences and most-parsimonious VDJ recombination scenarios were assigned using the TCRdist pipeline. In a later analysis, each TCR beta chain was defined by its CDR3 amino acid sequence together with its V-gene family, and reads without a unique V-gene family were excluded. To address suspected cross-contamination and a sequencing artifact, a later analysis removed around 600 highly shared, low-generation-probability nucleotide sequences. In a later analysis, a clonal expansion index was calculated for each public chain from normalized within-repertoire ranks of inferred template counts. In a later analysis, generation probabilities were computed using a VDJ recombination model fitted to out-of-frame rearrangements, and the results were checked against IGoR. A later analysis scored TCR-TCR, TCR-HLA and TCR-CMV co-occurrence with hypergeometric tests, applying a repertoire-size bias correction to TCR pairs. To estimate false discovery rates, a later analysis permuted the HLA or CMV assignments 20 times. In a later analysis, co-occurring TCRs were grouped using DBSCAN, with TCRdist sequence similarity added in when clustering inside HLA-allele-positive subsets. Co-occurrence clustering excluded repertoires with fewer than 30,000 or more than 120,000 public chains, plus five with anomalous nucleotide sharing. In its TCRdb copy, this immuneACCESS table keeps in-frame sequences only and misses some clones. Where compared with another copy, unresolved V genes explain less than half of these, and the others have no known cause. D and trimming come from the DNA, and the V and J calls and clone size come from that table. For this sample there are some 200,000 clones; more than 65% appear just once. The top ten clonotypes cover roughly 1.5% of the sample.

The cohort comprised some 730 healthy bone marrow donors. At the time of sampling, every cohort member was nominally healthy, though immune exposures that went unrecorded were likely present. The donor was CMV seropositive and belonged to the group of 250 to 300 seropositive cohort members. A peripheral blood sample was collected from each donor, and TCR beta sequencing was performed on peripheral blood mononuclear cells. The Qiagen DNeasy Blood Extraction Kit was used to extract genomic DNA from the blood cell samples. Notes on this clone: No cognate antigen has been identified for it. No quality values exist for individual bases; no much larger clone is one base distant.

CDR1 is given as MGHRA and CDR2 as YSYEKL, both from the germline V gene. The V end loses 1 base and the J end loses 4 bases, and a stretch of 25 bases separates them. The CDR3 goes from the cysteine to the phenylalanine over 19 residues. Only CDR3 DNA remains: 57 bases, in frame from the first base. The chain uses TRBV4-1 and TRBJ2-5; TRBD1 is a possible D gene, resting on 6 matching bases. The material sequenced was PBMCs. This clonotype was obtained from a girl aged 5-17 years in good health and CMV-seropositive. The base sequence is TGCGCCAGCAGCCAAGGGGGATTGGGTCAGGGGACCTCCAGAGAGACCCAGTACTTC. This gives the protein CASSQGGLGQGTSRETQYF.